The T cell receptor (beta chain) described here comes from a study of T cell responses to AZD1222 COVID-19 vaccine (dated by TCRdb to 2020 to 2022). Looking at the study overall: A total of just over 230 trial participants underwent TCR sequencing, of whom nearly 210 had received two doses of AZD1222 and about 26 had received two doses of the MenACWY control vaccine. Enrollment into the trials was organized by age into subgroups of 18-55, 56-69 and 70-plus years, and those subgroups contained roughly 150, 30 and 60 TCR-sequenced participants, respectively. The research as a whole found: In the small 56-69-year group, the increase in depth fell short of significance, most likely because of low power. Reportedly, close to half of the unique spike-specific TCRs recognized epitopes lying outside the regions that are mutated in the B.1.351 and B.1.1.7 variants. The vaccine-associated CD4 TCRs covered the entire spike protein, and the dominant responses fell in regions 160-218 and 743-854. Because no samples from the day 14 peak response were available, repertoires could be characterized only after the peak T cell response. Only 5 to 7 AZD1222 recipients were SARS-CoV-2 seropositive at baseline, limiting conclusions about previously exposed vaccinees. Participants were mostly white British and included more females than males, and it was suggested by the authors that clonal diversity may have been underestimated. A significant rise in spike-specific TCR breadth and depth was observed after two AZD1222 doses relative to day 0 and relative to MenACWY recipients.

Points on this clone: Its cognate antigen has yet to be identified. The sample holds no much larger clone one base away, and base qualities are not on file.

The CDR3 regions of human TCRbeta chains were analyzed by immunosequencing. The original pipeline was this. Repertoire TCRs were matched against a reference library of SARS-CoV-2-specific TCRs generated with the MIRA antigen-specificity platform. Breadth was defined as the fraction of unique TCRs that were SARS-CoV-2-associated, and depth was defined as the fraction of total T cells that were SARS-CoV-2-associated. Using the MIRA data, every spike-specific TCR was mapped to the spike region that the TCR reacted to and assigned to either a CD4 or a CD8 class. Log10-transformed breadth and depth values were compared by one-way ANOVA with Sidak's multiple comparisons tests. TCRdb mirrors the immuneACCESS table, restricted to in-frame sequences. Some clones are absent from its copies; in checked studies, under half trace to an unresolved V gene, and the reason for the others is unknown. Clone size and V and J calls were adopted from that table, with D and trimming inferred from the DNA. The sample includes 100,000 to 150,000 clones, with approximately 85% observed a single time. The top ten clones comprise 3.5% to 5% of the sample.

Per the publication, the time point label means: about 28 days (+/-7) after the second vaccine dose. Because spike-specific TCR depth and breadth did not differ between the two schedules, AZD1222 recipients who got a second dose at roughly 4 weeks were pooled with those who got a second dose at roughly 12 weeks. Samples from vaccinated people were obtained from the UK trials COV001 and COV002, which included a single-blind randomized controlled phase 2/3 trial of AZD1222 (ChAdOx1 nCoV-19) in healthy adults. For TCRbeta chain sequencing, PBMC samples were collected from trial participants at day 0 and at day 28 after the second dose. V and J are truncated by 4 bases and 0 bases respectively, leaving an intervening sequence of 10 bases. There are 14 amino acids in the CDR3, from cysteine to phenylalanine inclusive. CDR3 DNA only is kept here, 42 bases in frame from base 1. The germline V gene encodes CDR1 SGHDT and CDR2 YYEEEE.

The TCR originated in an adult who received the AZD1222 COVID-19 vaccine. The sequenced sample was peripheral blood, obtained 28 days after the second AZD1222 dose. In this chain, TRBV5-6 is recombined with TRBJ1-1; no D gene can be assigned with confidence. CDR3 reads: CASSLHIMNTEAFF. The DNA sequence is TGTGCCAGCAGCCTACATATCATGAACACTGAAGCTTTCTTT.